This T cell receptor (beta chain) is drawn from a study of shared T cell receptors in the human thymus. The method was immunoSEQ multiplex PCR; TCRdb's version includes in-frame clones alone and lacks a portion of them. The sample yields more than 550,000 clones, 70% to 90% seen once. The CDR3 runs to 15 residues. Germline CDR1 SGHKS, CDR2 YYEKEE (reference sequence). With 0 bases clipped from V and 0 bases from J, the junction kept 1 base outside the gene matches. A further study also used this sample, focusing on human thymus T cells. As reported in that work: Unrelated individuals were reported by related research to share highly overlapping thymic repertoires.

The chain carries TRBV5-5 and TRBJ1-2; 8 bases fit TRBD1. The TCR originated in a girl in the first two years of life with a congenital heart defect. The sample taken for sequencing was thymocytes. Written as DNA, the CDR3 is TGTGCCAGCAGCTTGGCAGGGGGCTCTAACTATGGCTACACCTTC. This translates into CASSLAGGSNYGYTF.